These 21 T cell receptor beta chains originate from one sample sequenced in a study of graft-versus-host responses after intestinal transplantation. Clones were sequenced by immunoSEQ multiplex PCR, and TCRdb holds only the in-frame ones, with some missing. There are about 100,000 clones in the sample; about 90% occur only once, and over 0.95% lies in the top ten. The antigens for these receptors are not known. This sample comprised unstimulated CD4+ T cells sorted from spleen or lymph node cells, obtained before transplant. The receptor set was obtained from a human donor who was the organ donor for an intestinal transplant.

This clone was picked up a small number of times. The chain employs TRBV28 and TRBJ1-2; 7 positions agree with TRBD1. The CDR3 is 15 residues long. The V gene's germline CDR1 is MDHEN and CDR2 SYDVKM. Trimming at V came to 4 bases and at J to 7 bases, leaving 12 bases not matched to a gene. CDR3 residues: CASSSWTGMMRGYTF. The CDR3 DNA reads TGTGCCAGCAGTTCATGGACAGGAATGATGCGTGGCTACACCTTC.

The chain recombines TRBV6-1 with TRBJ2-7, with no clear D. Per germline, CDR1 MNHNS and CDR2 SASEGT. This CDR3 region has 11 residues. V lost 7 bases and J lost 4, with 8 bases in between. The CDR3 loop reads CASTLGYEQYF. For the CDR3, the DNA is TGTGCCAGCACTCTCGGGTACGAGCAGTACTTC.

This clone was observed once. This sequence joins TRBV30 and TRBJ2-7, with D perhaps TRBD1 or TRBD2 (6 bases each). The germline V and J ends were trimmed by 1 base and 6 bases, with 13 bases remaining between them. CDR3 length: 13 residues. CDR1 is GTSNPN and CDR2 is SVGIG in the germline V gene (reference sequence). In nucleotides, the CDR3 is TGTGCCTGGAGTGGGGGGGCGCTGAGCGAGCAGTACTTC. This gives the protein CAWSGGALSEQYF.

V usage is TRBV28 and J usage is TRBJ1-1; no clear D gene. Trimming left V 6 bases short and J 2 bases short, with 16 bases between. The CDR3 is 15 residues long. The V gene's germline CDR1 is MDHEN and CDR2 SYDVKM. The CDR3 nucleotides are TGTGCCAGCAGCTCTGCCGGACGGCTCAACACTGAAGCTTTCTTT. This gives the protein CASSSAGRLNTEAFF. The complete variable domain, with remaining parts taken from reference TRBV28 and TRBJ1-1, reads DVKVTQSSRYLVKRTGEKVFLECVQDMDHENMFWYRQDPGLGLRLIYFSYDVKMKEKGDIPEGYSVSREKKERFSLILESASTNQTSMYLCASSSAGRLNTEAFFGQGTRLTVV.

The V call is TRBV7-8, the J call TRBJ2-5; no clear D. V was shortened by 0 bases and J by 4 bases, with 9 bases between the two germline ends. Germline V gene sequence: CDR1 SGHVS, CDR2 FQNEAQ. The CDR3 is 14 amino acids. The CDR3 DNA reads TGTGCCAGCAGCTTAGCAAGCTATCTAGAGACCCAGTACTTC. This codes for CASSLASYLETQYF.

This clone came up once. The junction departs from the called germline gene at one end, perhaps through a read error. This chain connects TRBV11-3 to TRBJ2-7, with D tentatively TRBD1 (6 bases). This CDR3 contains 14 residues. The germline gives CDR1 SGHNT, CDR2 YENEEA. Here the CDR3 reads CASSGAQGSHEQYF. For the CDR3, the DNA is TGTGCCAGCAGCGGGGCACAGGGCTCCCACGAGCAGTACTTC.

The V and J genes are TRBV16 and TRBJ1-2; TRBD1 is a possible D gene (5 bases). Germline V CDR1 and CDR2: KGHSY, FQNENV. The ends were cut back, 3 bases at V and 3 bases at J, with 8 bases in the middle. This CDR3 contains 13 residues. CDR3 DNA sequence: TGTGCCAGCAGCCAGGTCAGGGACTATGGCTACACCTTC. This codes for CASSQVRDYGYTF.

CDR3 in DNA: TGCGCCAGCAGCCCGCGTATAGGGAACTATGGCTACACCTTC. Protein: CASSPRIGNYGYTF. The chain links TRBV5-1 to TRBJ1-2; D remains ambiguous. The CDR3 is 14 amino acids. Germline V gene data show CDR1 as SGHRS and CDR2 as YFSETQ. V lost 4 bases and J lost 2, with 12 bases in between.

CDR3 region: CASSRFPGAGELFF. CDR3 in DNA: TGCGCCAGCAGCCGGTTTCCGGGGGCCGGGGAGCTGTTTTTT. V and J are TRBV4-1 and TRBJ2-2; the D gene is possibly TRBD2 (6 bases). The CDR3 has 14 residues. Germline V gene sequence: CDR1 MGHRA, CDR2 YSYEKL. Trimming left V 4 bases short and J 6 bases short, with 12 bases between.

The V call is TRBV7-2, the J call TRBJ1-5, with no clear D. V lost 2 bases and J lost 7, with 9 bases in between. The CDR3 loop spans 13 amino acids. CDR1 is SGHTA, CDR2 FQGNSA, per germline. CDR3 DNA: TGTGCCAGCAGCTTAACCGCGGCCCAGCCCCAGCATTTT. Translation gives CASSLTAAQPQHF.

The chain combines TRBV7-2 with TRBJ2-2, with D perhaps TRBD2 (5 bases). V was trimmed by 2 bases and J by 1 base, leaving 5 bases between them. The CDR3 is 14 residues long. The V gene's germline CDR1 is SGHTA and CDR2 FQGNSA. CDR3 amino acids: CASSLRGNTGELFF. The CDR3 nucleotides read TGTGCCAGCAGCTTACGGGGGAACACCGGGGAGCTGTTTTTT.

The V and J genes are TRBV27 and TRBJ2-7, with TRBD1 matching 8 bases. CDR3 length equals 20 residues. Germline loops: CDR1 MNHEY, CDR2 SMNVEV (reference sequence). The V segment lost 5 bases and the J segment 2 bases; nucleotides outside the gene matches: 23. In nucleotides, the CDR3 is TGTGCCAGCAGTCGTGGACAGGGCAGGTCCAGGGGGGTCCCGCCCTACGAGCAGTACTTC. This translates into CASSRGQGRSRGVPPYEQYF.

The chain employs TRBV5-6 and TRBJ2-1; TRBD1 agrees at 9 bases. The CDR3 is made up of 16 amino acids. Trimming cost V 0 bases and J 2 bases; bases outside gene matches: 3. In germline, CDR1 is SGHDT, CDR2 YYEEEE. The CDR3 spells CASSLGQGGPYNEQFF. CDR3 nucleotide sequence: TGTGCCAGCAGCTTGGGACAGGGGGGACCCTACAATGAGCAGTTCTTC.

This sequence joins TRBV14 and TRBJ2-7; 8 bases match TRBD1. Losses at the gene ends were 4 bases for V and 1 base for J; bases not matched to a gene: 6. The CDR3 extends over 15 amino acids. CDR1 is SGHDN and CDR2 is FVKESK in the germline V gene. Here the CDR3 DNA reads TGTGCCAGCAGCCCGGCCGGGACAGGTTCCTACGAGCAGTACTTC. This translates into CASSPAGTGSYEQYF.

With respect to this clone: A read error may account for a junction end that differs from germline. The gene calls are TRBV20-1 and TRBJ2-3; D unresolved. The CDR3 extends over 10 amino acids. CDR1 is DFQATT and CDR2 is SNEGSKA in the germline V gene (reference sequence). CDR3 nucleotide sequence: TGCAGTGCTGCCTATTCCCTAGGCTCGTTT. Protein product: CSAAYSLGSF.

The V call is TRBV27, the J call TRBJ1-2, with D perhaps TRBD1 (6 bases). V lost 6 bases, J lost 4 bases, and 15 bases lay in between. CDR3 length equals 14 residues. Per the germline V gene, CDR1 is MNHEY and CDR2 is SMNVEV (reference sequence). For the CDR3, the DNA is TGTGCCAGCAGGACACAGGGCGGGGGCTATGGCTACACCTTC. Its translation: CASRTQGGGYGYTF.

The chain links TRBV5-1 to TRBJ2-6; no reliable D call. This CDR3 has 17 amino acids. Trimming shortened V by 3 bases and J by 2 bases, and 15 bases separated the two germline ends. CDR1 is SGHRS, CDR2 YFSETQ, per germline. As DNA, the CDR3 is TGCGCCAGCAGCTACCGAGAGGCTCGGCCTGGGGCCAACGTCCTGACTTTC. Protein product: CASSYREARPGANVLTF.

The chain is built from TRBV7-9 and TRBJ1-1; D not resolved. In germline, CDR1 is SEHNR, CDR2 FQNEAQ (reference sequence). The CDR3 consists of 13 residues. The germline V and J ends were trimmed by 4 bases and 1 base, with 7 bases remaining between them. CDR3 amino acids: CASSSQQNTEAFF. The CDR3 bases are TGTGCCAGCAGCTCCCAGCAGAACACTGAAGCTTTCTTT.

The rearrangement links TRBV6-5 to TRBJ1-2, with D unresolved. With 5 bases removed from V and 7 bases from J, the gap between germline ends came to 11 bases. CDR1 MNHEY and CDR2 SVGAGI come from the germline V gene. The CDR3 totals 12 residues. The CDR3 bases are TGTGCCAGCAGTCCCGTCGGCGGTGGCTACACCTTC. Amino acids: CASSPVGGGYTF.

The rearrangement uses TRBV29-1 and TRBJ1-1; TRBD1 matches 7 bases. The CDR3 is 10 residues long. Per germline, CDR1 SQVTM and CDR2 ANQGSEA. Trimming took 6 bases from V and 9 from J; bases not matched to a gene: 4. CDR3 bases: TGCAGCGTAGGGGACAGCCAAGCTTTCTTT. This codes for CSVGDSQAFF.

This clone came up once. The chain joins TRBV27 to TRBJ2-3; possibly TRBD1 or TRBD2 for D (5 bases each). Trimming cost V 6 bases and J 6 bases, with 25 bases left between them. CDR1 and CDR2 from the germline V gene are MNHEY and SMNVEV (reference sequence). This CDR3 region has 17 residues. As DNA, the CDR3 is TGTGCCAGCAGAGGGGCTTCAGCGGCTTGGAGCGCGGATACGCAGTATTTT. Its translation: CASRGASAAWSADTQYF.